The 17 T cell receptor beta chains given below trace back to one sample, sequenced in a study of CD8+ T cells in alopecia areata. The treatment denotes: oral pan-JAK inhibitor, 5-10 mg twice daily. Extracted RNA was reverse transcribed into cDNA, the sequencing template. Profiled with immunoSEQ multiplex PCR; TCRdb holds only in-frame clones, not every one. The repertoire includes some 190,000 clones, around three fifths of them detected once, and roughly 1.3% sits in the top ten. Here the sequenced sample was CD4+ T cells sorted from blood, taken at approximately week 49, from a patient treated with tofacitinib. The receptor source for this set is a human donor with alopecia areata.

The chain joins TRBV4-3 to TRBJ2-7; 8 bases map to TRBD2. This CDR3 contains 16 residues. Trimming removed 0 bases from V and 4 bases from J; junction bases left unmatched: 8. CDR1 LGHNA and CDR2 YSLEER come from the germline V gene. CDR3 region: CASSQEPGLGGYEQYF. The CDR3 DNA follows: TGCGCCAGCAGCCAAGAACCGGGACTAGGGGGATACGAGCAGTACTTC.

The chain links TRBV11-2 to TRBJ1-2; the D gene is possibly TRBD1 (5 bases). Germline values: CDR1 SGHAT, CDR2 FQNNGV. V was cut by 1 base and J by 0 bases, with 12 bases left in between. This CDR3 comprises 16 residues. The chain's CDR3 is CASSLGVGGANYGYTF. In DNA form, the CDR3 reads TGTGCCAGCAGCTTAGGAGTGGGGGGAGCTAACTATGGCTACACCTTC.

V is TRBV5-3 and J is TRBJ2-2; 7 nucleotides align to TRBD1. TRBV5-3 is an open reading frame, and its role is uncertain. V dropped 2 bases and J dropped 2; count of bases not matched to a gene: 6. The CDR3 totals 16 residues. CDR3 sequence reads: CARSFLRQGNTGELFF. CDR3 DNA: TGTGCCAGAAGCTTTCTCCGACAGGGAAACACCGGGGAGCTGTTTTTT.

The chain couples TRBV29-1 to TRBJ1-2; 8 bases line up with TRBD1. Germline loops: CDR1 SQVTM, CDR2 ANQGSEA. V trimming: 3 bases; J trimming: 4 bases; junction bases outside the gene matches: 4. The CDR3 totals 13 residues. Here the CDR3 reads CSVETGVSYGYTF. The CDR3 region has the DNA TGCAGCGTTGAGACAGGGGTGAGCTATGGCTACACCTTC.

CDR3 sequence reads: CSLTGTITDTQYF. CDR3 sequence (DNA): TGCAGCCTGACCGGGACCATCACAGATACGCAGTATTTT. The chain joins TRBV29-1 to TRBJ2-3; D is possibly TRBD1 or TRBD2 (5 bases each). The CDR3 totals 13 residues. Between the trimmed V and J ends, which lost 8 bases and 2 bases, there was a span of 14 bases. Germline-derived CDR1 and CDR2 are SQVTM and ANQGSEA.

This clone was detected a few times. The CDR3 DNA reads TGCAGCGTTGCGGGGACAGATTACTACGAGCAGTACTTC. It yields the protein CSVAGTDYYEQYF. The chain uses TRBV29-1 and TRBJ2-7, with TRBD1 matching over 7 bases. Germline CDR1 and CDR2: SQVTM and ANQGSEA. J gave up 3 bases and V 4 bases, and 6 bases lay outside the gene matches. The CDR3 consists of 13 residues.

This clone was seen a handful of times. The rearrangement links TRBV27 to TRBJ1-6, with 7 nucleotides matching TRBD1. Germline values: CDR1 MNHEY, CDR2 SMNVEV (reference sequence). Trimming cost V 6 bases and J 7 bases; bases outside gene matches: 3. CDR3 length equals 13 residues. CDR3 bases: TGTGCCAGCAGCCCGGGACAGAATTCACCCCTCCACTTT. Encoded protein: CASSPGQNSPLHF.

This clone was counted a single time. V is TRBV5-6 and J is TRBJ2-7; D not certain. The V gene's germline CDR1 is SGHDT and CDR2 YYEEEE. This CDR3 has 14 residues. V was trimmed by 2 bases and J by 2 bases, leaving 11 bases between them. CDR3 residues: CASSLVRGPYEQYF. CDR3 bases: TGTGCCAGCAGCTTAGTCAGAGGACCCTACGAGCAGTACTTC.

The chain recombines TRBV10-3 with TRBJ1-5, with TRBD1 identical over 9 bases. Trimming removed 5 bases from V and 0 bases from J; junction bases left unmatched: 2. Per the germline V gene, CDR1 is ENHRY and CDR2 is SYGVKD. The CDR3 is 15 residues long. CDR3 sequence: CAISRQGDSNQPQHF. In nucleotides, the CDR3 is TGTGCCATCAGTAGACAGGGGGATAGCAATCAGCCCCAGCATTTT.

The chain employs TRBV7-2 and TRBJ2-4; D is uncertain. V dropped 3 bases and J dropped 5 bases, with 5 bases sitting between them. CDR1 SGHTA and CDR2 FQGNSA come from the germline V gene. The CDR3 contains 12 residues. In DNA form, the CDR3 reads TGTGCCAGCAGCTTCTTCGAAAACATTCAGTACTTC. It yields the protein CASSFFENIQYF.

This chain connects TRBV30 to TRBJ1-5; TRBD1 agrees at 8 bases. The CDR3 extends over 16 amino acids. Trimming cost V 1 base and J 4 bases; bases outside gene matches: 9. Germline V gene sequence: CDR1 GTSNPN, CDR2 SVGIG (reference sequence). The CDR3 region is CAWSAVGTGRNQPQHF. The CDR3 DNA reads as TGTGCCTGGAGTGCTGTGGGGACAGGCAGGAATCAGCCCCAGCATTTT.

This clone was counted only a few times. The chain employs TRBV9 and TRBJ2-3, with a possible D match to TRBD2 (6 bases). Trimming took 1 base from V and 7 from J, leaving 10 bases between them. The CDR3 has 13 residues. Germline lookup yields CDR1 SGDLS and CDR2 YYNGEE. The CDR3 spells CASSVIGGNTQYF. The CDR3 bases are TGTGCCAGCAGCGTAATCGGGGGAAATACGCAGTATTTT.

This chain's CDR3 is CASIDMAGGYTF. The CDR3, as DNA: TGTGCCAGCATCGACATGGCTGGTGGCTACACCTTC. V gene TRBV25-1 combines with J gene TRBJ1-2; D unclear. CDR3 size: 12 residues. Trimming took off 7 bases at V and 7 bases at J, with 13 bases between the two ends. Germline V gene sequence: CDR1 MGHDK, CDR2 SYGVNS.

The chain uses TRBV7-9 and TRBJ1-2, with D perhaps TRBD1 (5 bases). This CDR3 spans 14 amino acids. Trimming removed 4 bases at V and 7 bases at J, with 16 bases between. CDR1 SEHNR and CDR2 FQNEAQ come from the germline V gene (reference sequence). CDR3 in amino acids: CASSYSGYQGGYTF. The CDR3 coding sequence is TGTGCCAGCAGCTATTCAGGGTATCAAGGTGGCTACACCTTC.

The chain joins TRBV4-1 to TRBJ1-1, with D unresolved. The length of the CDR3 is 14 residues. Germline CDR1 is MGHRA and CDR2 is YSYEKL. V lost 0 bases and J 5 bases, leaving 10 bases between the germline ends. The CDR3 nucleotides read TGCGCCAGCAGCCAAGAGGGGTTTACGACTGAAGCTTTCTTT. Protein: CASSQEGFTTEAFF.

The chain has TRBV6-1 and TRBJ2-1; 8 bases fit TRBD1. J gave up 6 bases and V 6 bases, and 10 bases lay outside the gene matches. The CDR3 totals 15 residues. Germline V gene data show CDR1 as MNHNS and CDR2 as SASEGT. The chain's CDR3 is CASRTDRVAGNEQFF. CDR3 DNA sequence: TGTGCCAGCAGGACGGACAGGGTGGCGGGCAATGAGCAGTTCTTC.

This clone was recorded a few times. V usage is TRBV5-1 and J usage is TRBJ2-2, with unresolved D. From germline, CDR1 is SGHRS and CDR2 YFSETQ. This CDR3 contains 13 residues. V gave up 1 base and J gave up 6 bases, with 7 bases separating them. CDR3 sequence reads: CASSLKLPGELFF. In DNA, the CDR3 is TGCGCCAGCAGCTTGAAGTTACCCGGGGAGCTGTTTTTT.